The next 2 T cell receptor beta chains were all read from a single sample in a study of cytomegalovirus exposure and HLA in healthy donors. The PCR contained 60 Vbeta and 13 Jbeta primers. Sequenced by immunoSEQ multiplex PCR; TCRdb stores in-frame clones only, minus some. The sample gives approximately 100,000 clones, about a tenth of which show up once; 5% to 5.5% is in the top ten. Input material: PBMCs. These TCRs come from a man between 50 and 59 years old in good health and CMV-seropositive.

The chain carries TRBV4-1 and TRBJ2-5; D might be TRBD2 (6 bases). Trimming shortened V by 2 bases and J by 2 bases, and 6 bases separated the two germline ends. This CDR3 is built from 13 residues. Germline V lookup: CDR1 MGHRA, CDR2 YSYEKL. The CDR3 sequence: CASSQRGQETQYF. In DNA form, the CDR3 reads TGCGCCAGCAGCCAACGGGGGCAAGAGACCCAGTACTTC.

This clone was counted at least ten times. This chain links TRBV11-2 with TRBJ1-2; D is unresolved. Looked up from germline, CDR1 is SGHAT and CDR2 is FQNNGV. CDR3 size: 13 residues. Trimming removed 3 bases at V and 3 bases at J, with 8 bases between. This chain's CDR3 is CASSFRSDYGYTF. The CDR3 bases are TGTGCCAGCAGCTTTAGATCGGACTATGGCTACACCTTC. Combining the CDR3 with reference TRBV11-2 and TRBJ1-2 gives the whole variable domain EAGVAQSPRYKIIEKRQSVAFWCNPISGHATLYWYQQILGQGPKLLIQFQNNGVVDDSQLPKDRFSAERLKGVDSTLKIQPAKLEDSAVYLCASSFRSDYGYTFGSGTRLTVV.